This is a list of T cell receptor beta chains from one sample in a study of T cell responses to AZD1222 COVID-19 vaccine. Clones were read by immunoSEQ multiplex PCR, and TCRdb kept only the in-frame ones, dropping some. The sample consists of 110,000 or so clones, approximately 88% of them appearing once. The material sequenced was peripheral blood, taken 28 days after the second AZD1222 dose. The source of these receptors is an adult who received the AZD1222 COVID-19 vaccine. CDR3s include the opening cysteine and the closing phenylalanine or tryptophan. Each record gives: D gene, V gene, J gene, clone size, CDR3 DNA, CDR3 protein. D genes are given only for firm matches. Some rows mark clone size as missing; the rest say once, few, many or name a class of expanded clone.

>NA|TRBV19|TRBJ1-5|NA
TGTGCCAGTAGTATAATCCAAGCCAGGGGCATCCAAGGCGGGAATCAGCCCCAGCATTTT
CASSIIQARGIQGGNQPQHF
>NA|TRBV7-2|TRBJ2-3|NA
TGTGCCAGCAGCTTACTGCCTGACGAGGGCACGCAGTATTTT
CASSLLPDEGTQYF
>NA|TRBV7-2|TRBJ1-6|NA
TGTGTCAGCAGCTTATCGCAGGGAAGGTCACCCCTCCACTTT
CVSSLSQGRSPLHF
>NA|TRBV2|TRBJ2-7|NA
TGTGCCAGCAGTTTAACAGGGAACGAGCAGTACTTC
CASSLTGNEQYF
>TRBD1|TRBV7-2|TRBJ1-2|NA
TGTGCCAGCAGACAAGGACAGGGTATCGGCTACACCTTC
CASRQGQGIGYTF
>NA|TRBV10-2|TRBJ1-4|NA
TGCGCCAGCAGTGGGGCTGGGGAGGCGCAAGAAAAACTGTTTTTT
CASSGAGEAQEKLFF
>TRBD1|TRBV7-3|TRBJ2-5|few
TGTGCCAGCAGCGCGACTCCGGGACAGCAAGAGACCCAGTACTTC
CASSATPGQQETQYF
>NA|TRBV29-1|TRBJ1-2|NA
TGCAGCGTTGAAATCAACAGTTATGGCTACACCTTC
CSVEINSYGYTF
>NA|TRBV2|TRBJ2-1|NA
TGTGCCGTCCCCCTGGACAAGGGGGGCTACAATGAGCAGTTCTTC
CAVPLDKGGYNEQFF
>NA|TRBV18|TRBJ1-1|NA
TGTGCCAGCTCACGACAGTTGAACACTGAAGCTTTCTTT
CASSRQLNTEAFF
>NA|TRBV7-2|TRBJ2-7|NA
TGTGCCAGCAGCTTAATGGGACTTTCCTACGAGCAGTACTTC
CASSLMGLSYEQYF
>NA|TRBV10-2|TRBJ1-2|NA
TGCGCCATAGCAGGGTGGAGGAGCTTGGAATCGGCCGATGGCTACACCTTC
CAIAGWRSLESADGYTF
>TRBD1|TRBV3-1/TRBV3-2|TRBJ2-5|few
TGTGCCAGCAGCGCCCGGGACAGGGGGCGAGAGACCCAGTACTTC
CASSARDRGRETQYF
>NA|TRBV12-3/TRBV12-4|TRBJ1-5|NA
TGTGCCAGCAGTTCGGGACCTGACCAGCCCCAGCATTTT
CASSSGPDQPQHF
>TRBD1|TRBV2|TRBJ1-4|NA
TGTGCCAGCACGGGACAGGGCCAAACTAATGAAAAACTGTTTTTT
CASTGQGQTNEKLFF
>NA|TRBV7-2|TRBJ1-6|NA
TGTGCCAGCGGGATGGGGGCCCTGTATAATTCACCCCTCCACTTT
CASGMGALYNSPLHF
>NA|TRBV5-1|TRBJ2-5|once
TGCGCCAGCAGCTTGGGGCAGGGGATAGAGACCCAGTACTTC
CASSLGQGIETQYF
>TRBD1|TRBV6-5|TRBJ2-7|NA
TGTGCCACTTCGACAGGGAGCGCCTACGAGCAGTACTTC
CATSTGSAYEQYF
>TRBD1|TRBV7-2|TRBJ1-6|NA
TGTGCCAGCAGCGTCGGGACAGGGGGTAATTCACCCCTCCACTTT
CASSVGTGGNSPLHF
>NA|TRBV6-5|TRBJ1-1|NA
TGTGCCAGCAGTTACTCTTGGGATACGAGCACTGAAGCTTTCTTT
CASSYSWDTSTEAFF
>NA|TRBV5-1|TRBJ2-1|once
TGCGCCAGCAGCTTGGCTGGGGACAATGAGCAGTTCTTC
CASSLAGDNEQFF
>NA|TRBV5-6|TRBJ1-2|NA
TGTGCCAGCAGCCCGGGGTCCACGGGCGGCTACACCTTC
CASSPGSTGGYTF
>NA|TRBV7-2|TRBJ2-5|NA
TGTGCCAGCAGCTTAGTACCCCGGGGAGAGACCCAGTACTTC
CASSLVPRGETQYF
>NA|TRBV6-2/TRBV6-3|TRBJ1-1|few
TGTGCCAGCAGTTACGGGGGAACTGAAGCTTTCTTT
CASSYGGTEAFF
>NA|TRBV6-4|TRBJ2-3|few
TGTGCCAGCAGTGACCAGGGGGGCACATCAGATACGCAGTATTTT
CASSDQGGTSDTQYF
>NA|TRBV6-2/TRBV6-3|TRBJ1-1|NA
TGTGCCAGCAGCCAGCGGCAGGCCATAAAGACTGAAGCTTTCTTT
CASSQRQAIKTEAFF
>TRBD2|TRBV5-1|TRBJ2-3|NA
TGCGCCAGCAGCTTGACTAGCGGGGGGGCATTAAATACGCAGTATTTT
CASSLTSGGALNTQYF
>NA|TRBV19|TRBJ1-5|NA
TGTGCCAGTAGTGGACAGTTTTTTAGCAATCAGCCCCAGCATTTT
CASSGQFFSNQPQHF
>NA|TRBV19|TRBJ1-1|NA
TGTGCCAGTAGTCCGAACCCTATGAACACTGAAGCTTTCTTT
CASSPNPMNTEAFF
>NA|TRBV6-1|TRBJ2-7|NA
TGTGCCAGCAGTGAGAACGAGCAGTACTTC
CASSENEQYF
>NA|TRBV4-3|TRBJ1-6|NA
TGCGCCAGCAGCCAAGATTCCAGCTATAATTCACCCCTCCACTTT
CASSQDSSYNSPLHF
>NA|TRBV29-1|TRBJ1-4|NA
TGCAGCGTTGAAGACGGCGGGAACGAAAAACTGTTTTTT
CSVEDGGNEKLFF
>NA|TRBV19|TRBJ1-1|NA
TGTGCCAGTAGTATGACCCCAGGGACCACTGAAGCTTTCTTT
CASSMTPGTTEAFF
>NA|TRBV6-1|TRBJ2-2|once
TGTGCCAGCAGTGTTTGGGCGGAGGGAACAATACCCGGAGAGCTGTTTTTT
CASSVWAEGTIPGELFF
>NA|TRBV7-2|TRBJ1-5|NA
TGTGCCAGCAGCTTAGCCGGGAGATTAAGCAATCAGCCCCAGCATTTT
CASSLAGRLSNQPQHF
>TRBD1|TRBV18|TRBJ2-3|once
TGTGCCAGCTCACTCGGGACAGGTTGGAGCGATACGCAGTATTTT
CASSLGTGWSDTQYF
>NA|TRBV6-5|TRBJ1-5|NA
TGTGCCAGCTCTCGGGGGTTAAGTCAGCCCCAGCATTTT
CASSRGLSQPQHF
>NA|TRBV5-4|TRBJ1-3|few
TGTGCCAGCAGCATGGACGGAAACACCATATATTTT
CASSMDGNTIYF
>NA|TRBV7-8|TRBJ1-5|NA
TGTGCCAGCAGCGTGGGGCAGCGTGGCAATCAGCCCCAGCATTTT
CASSVGQRGNQPQHF
>NA|TRBV7-3|TRBJ1-1|NA
TGTGCCAGCAGCTCGAGGGGGACCACTGAAGCTTTCTTT
CASSSRGTTEAFF
>NA|TRBV20-1|TRBJ2-5|NA
TGCAGTGCTAGTCTGGCGGGAAAAGAGACCCAGTACTTC
CSASLAGKETQYF
>TRBD1|TRBV10-1|TRBJ1-3|NA
TGCGCCAGCAAGGACAGGGTAGGAAACACCATATATTTT
CASKDRVGNTIYF
>NA|TRBV5-4|TRBJ1-3|NA
TGTGCCAGCAGCGGACAGTCTAGGGGCTCTGGAAACACCATATATTTT
CASSGQSRGSGNTIYF
>NA|TRBV7-9|TRBJ2-1|NA
TGTGCCAGCAGCCCGGGACTGGTTTACAATGAGCAGTTCTTC
CASSPGLVYNEQFF
>NA|TRBV20-1|TRBJ1-2|NA
TGCAGTGCTAGAGACACGTGGGGCTACACCTTC
CSARDTWGYTF
>NA|TRBV7-3|TRBJ2-2|once
TGTGCCAGCAGCCCGAGACCAGTCGGGCACACCGGGGAGCTGTTTTTT
CASSPRPVGHTGELFF
>TRBD1|TRBV11-3|TRBJ2-1|NA
TGTGCCAGCAGCTCTAATCAGGGGGCCTCCTACAATGAGCAGTTCTTC
CASSSNQGASYNEQFF
>NA|TRBV4-1|TRBJ2-2|NA
TGCGCCAGCAGCCGGTTACCTACCGGGGAGCTGTTTTTT
CASSRLPTGELFF
>NA|TRBV27|TRBJ1-1|NA
TGTGCCAGCAGAGAGGGTGGTTACATGAACACTGAAGCTTTCTTT
CASREGGYMNTEAFF
>NA|TRBV9|TRBJ1-2|NA
TGTGCCAGCAGCCCCGGGGGGAACTATGGCTACACCTTC
CASSPGGNYGYTF
>TRBD1|TRBV9|TRBJ1-2|NA
TGTGCCAGCAGCTCTAACCGGGACAGGGAGGAAGGTGGCTACACCTTC
CASSSNRDREEGGYTF
>TRBD2|TRBV15|TRBJ2-7|NA
TGTGCCACCAGCTCATTGCAGCGGGGTCTATCCTACGAGCAGTACTTC
CATSSLQRGLSYEQYF